The entry below gives a single TCR beta chain sequence along with its context. This sample is drawn from a study of T cell responses to AZD1222 COVID-19 vaccine. The overall study: Some second doses came at about 4 weeks and others at about 12 weeks; these were pooled.

The CDR3 runs to 14 residues. CDR1 and CDR2 from the germline V gene are LNHDA and SQIVND (reference sequence). The V end lost 3 bases, the J end lost 2 bases, and 8 bases lay between the germline ends. The table came from immunoSEQ multiplex PCR; TCRdb's copy has only in-frame clones and leaves some out. Of more than 150,000 clones listed, 80% to 90% were seen once; the top ten hold approximately 0.49%. Sequenced material: peripheral blood, taken on day 0 of AZD1222 vaccination. The rearrangement joins TRBV19 to TRBJ2-1; no clear D. This receptor was identified in an adult in good health. The CDR3: CASSIAAAYNEQFF. In DNA form, the CDR3 reads TGTGCCAGTAGTATCGCGGCGGCCTACAATGAGCAGTTCTTC.